The 10 T cell receptor beta chains below all came from one sample that was sequenced in a study of vaccination and CD4 T cells after COVID-19. TCRdb redid the calling of the PCR reads with MiXCR, one entry per CDR3 protein. Counted here are around 14,000 distinct CDR3 sequences, less than 70% occurring once; the ten biggest clones make up about 1%. The sequencing used CD4+ T cells from blood, collected after SARS-CoV-2 vaccination. These receptors were obtained from a human donor who had recovered from COVID-19.

This chain connects TRBV15 to TRBJ1-2, with D hard to call. V lost 1 base to trimming and J lost 3 bases, with 12 bases between them. The CDR3 contains 15 residues. The germline CDR1 and CDR2 sequences are LNHNV and YYDKDF (reference sequence). CDR3 protein: CATSRAAVTHYGYTF. Written as DNA, the CDR3 is TGTGCCACCAGCAGAGCCGCGGTGACCCACTATGGCTACACCTTC. The entire variable domain, with the rest obtained from reference TRBV15 and TRBJ1-2, is as follows: DAMVIQNPRYQVTQFGKPVTLSCSQTLNHNVMYWYQQKSSQAPKLLFHYYDKDFNNEADTPDNFQSRRPNTSFCFLDIRSPGLGDTAMYLCATSRAAVTHYGYTFGSGTRLTVV.

The chain carries TRBV27 and TRBJ1-5; the D is unclear. Germline CDR1 and CDR2: MNHEY and SMNVEV (reference sequence). V dropped 5 bases and J dropped 4 bases, with 6 bases sitting between them. This CDR3 has 12 residues. The CDR3 region is CASSRPNQPQHF. CDR3 in DNA: TGTGCCAGCAGTCGGCCTAATCAGCCCCAGCATTTT.

V gene TRBV7-9 combines with J gene TRBJ2-7, with TRBD2 as a possible D gene (7 bases). CDR1 SEHNR and CDR2 FQNEAQ come from the germline V gene (reference sequence). The CDR3 contains 16 residues. The ends were cut back, 6 bases at V and 0 bases at J, with 18 bases in the middle. The CDR3 reads CASSWGGPPSSYEQYF. As DNA, the CDR3 is TGTGCCAGCAGTTGGGGGGGGCCTCCAAGCTCCTACGAGCAGTACTTC.

The chain links TRBV6-1 to TRBJ1-1; TRBD1 agrees at 8 bases. The CDR3 is 15 residues long. CDR1 and CDR2 (germline): MNHNS, SASEGT. V shed 4 bases, J shed 4 bases, and the junction held 8 bases outside the gene matches. The CDR3 coding sequence is TGTGCCAGCAGTGCAAGAACAGGGGGGGGCACTGAAGCTTTCTTT. Protein: CASSARTGGGTEAFF.

CDR3 amino acids: CASSLEGSGYTF. In DNA form, the CDR3 reads TGTGCCAGCAGCTTAGAGGGGAGCGGCTACACCTTC. The chain uses TRBV7-9 and TRBJ1-2; TRBD1 is a possible D gene (5 bases). CDR1 SEHNR and CDR2 FQNEAQ come from the germline V gene (reference sequence). This CDR3 is 12 amino acids long. V was trimmed by 1 base and J by 8 bases, leaving 8 bases between them.

The V gene is TRBV15, the J gene TRBJ2-4; perhaps TRBD2 as D (5 bases). Germline CDR1 LNHNV, CDR2 YYDKDF (reference sequence). This CDR3 has 14 amino acids. Trimming stripped 9 bases from V and 2 bases from J, with 14 bases between. Here the CDR3 reads CATAGNTSKNIQYF. The CDR3, as DNA: TGTGCCACAGCCGGGAACACGTCCAAAAACATTCAGTACTTC. Together with reference TRBV15 and TRBJ2-4, the CDR3 gives the full variable domain: DAMVIQNPRYQVTQFGKPVTLSCSQTLNHNVMYWYQQKSSQAPKLLFHYYDKDFNNEADTPDNFQSRRPNTSFCFLDIRSPGLGDTAMYLCATAGNTSKNIQYFGAGTRLSVL.

This chain uses TRBV6-1 with TRBJ2-1, with 9 bases identical to TRBD1. CDR1 is MNHNS, CDR2 SASEGT, per germline. Trimming cost V 5 bases and J 3 bases; bases outside gene matches: 8. The CDR3 loop spans 16 amino acids. The CDR3 DNA follows: TGTGCCAGCAGTCAGGGACAGGGCCGATTCTACAATGAGCAGTTCTTC. It yields the protein CASSQGQGRFYNEQFF.

The chain recombines TRBV6-2 or TRBV6-3 with TRBJ2-7; 14 bases fit TRBD2. V gave up 7 bases and J gave up 2 bases; unmatched junction bases: 13. Germline CDR1 is MNHEY and CDR2 is SVGEGT. The CDR3 totals 18 residues. This chain's CDR3 is CASTNNGLAGGAAYEQYF. The CDR3 DNA sequence: TGTGCCAGCACCAATAATGGACTAGCGGGAGGCGCCGCCTACGAGCAGTACTTC.

This clonotype has a single count. The J gene is TRBJ2-7, the V gene TRBV4-1; 9 positions agree with TRBD1. The CDR3 spans 16 residues. V gave up 3 bases and J gave up 3 bases; unmatched junction bases: 9. Germline CDR1 and CDR2: MGHRA and YSYEKL. This CDR3 is CASSHYDPGQGYEQYF. For the CDR3, the DNA is TGCGCCAGCAGCCACTACGATCCGGGACAGGGCTACGAGCAGTACTTC.

The V and J genes are TRBV5-1 and TRBJ1-5, with TRBD1 identical over 7 bases. The length of the CDR3 is 13 residues. Germline V gene sequence: CDR1 SGHRS, CDR2 YFSETQ. The trim removed 4 bases at V and 6 bases at J, leaving 4 bases unmatched. The CDR3 DNA reads TGCGCCAGCAGCCCGACAGGGATTCAGCCCCAGCATTTT. Translating it yields CASSPTGIQPQHF. Based on the CDR3 plus reference TRBV5-1 and TRBJ1-5, the full variable domain is KAGVTQTPRYLIKTRGQQVTLSCSPISGHRSVSWYQQTPGQGLQFLFEYFSETQRNKGNFPGRFSGRQFSNSRSEMNVSTLELGDSALYLCASSPTGIQPQHFGDGTRLSIL.